This T cell receptor (beta chain) emerged from a study of blood T cell repertoires in COVID-19 (TCRdb year 2020). General notes on the study: The collaborator samples originated in the United States, Italy and Spain and spanned the acute and convalescent phases of COVID-19. Sample metadata almost always included a de-identified subject ID, COVID-19 status, age in years and sex. The repertoires were released in a freely available public database intended as a resource for research on the immune response to SARS-CoV-2. The material from the prospective study consisted of cDNA or gDNA derived from T cells, B-cell-depleted T cells, or PBMCs. Samples came from the ongoing ImmuneRACE study (first 160 participants) plus 1,254 subjects from 6 global collaborators. Where available, HLA class I and class II types were obtained from metadata supplied by the sample provider rather than from assay-based typing. Subjects who had been exposed to COVID-19, were actively infected with it, or had recovered from it provided the deeply sampled blood TCRbeta repertoires that made up the dataset.

As regards this clone: Its antigen is unknown. Qualities for individual bases were not recorded, and no much larger clone is one base off.

TCRbeta CDR3 regions were amplified from genomic DNA by means of the immunoSEQ Assay, a bias-controlled multiplex PCR. The authors processed their data as follows. The number of nucleated cells in each sample was estimated from the amplification of reference gene primers within the assay. To quantify the absolute abundance of each unique TCRbeta CDR3 rearrangement, sequence reads were collapsed and filtered. Productive Simpson clonality was computed per sample as the square root of Simpson's diversity index over productive rearrangements. The source is immuneACCESS, and TCRdb retained only in-frame sequences with V and J called. Part of the clones is not carried over; for the studies checked, unresolved V genes explain less than half of this, and the remainder is unexplained. Clonal size and the V and J genes are those of that table, whereas D and trimming came from the DNA. In all, the sample holds tens of thousands of clones, and approximately 89% of those were seen once. Clones ranked in the top ten supply 9.5% to 15% of the sample.

V is pruned by 6 bases and J by 10 bases, leaving 7 bases of the junction without a gene match. CDR1 and CDR2 were assigned from the germline V gene as MNHEY and SVGAGI. The CDR3 covers 13 residues, taking in both the cysteine and the phenylalanine. Only CDR3 DNA remains: 39 bases, in frame from the first base. Each collaborating institution followed its own protocols to collect whole blood in K2EDTA tubes. For TCRbeta analysis, collaborators shipped samples in one of three forms: frozen whole blood, isolated PBMCs, or DNA extracted from either of those sample types. Findings and caveats that apply to the study as a whole: How much clinical and demographic metadata was included differed by source and by participant, and the metadata was provided uncurated.

The TCR originated in a human donor with active COVID-19. The donor label of this sample is uncertain. Sample: peripheral blood. The chain employs TRBV6-5 and TRBJ2-1; 9 nucleotides in the junction match TRBD1. The nucleotide sequence is given as TGTGCCAGCAGCCGGGACAGGGTTAAGGAGCAGTTCTTC. It encodes CASSRDRVKEQFF.